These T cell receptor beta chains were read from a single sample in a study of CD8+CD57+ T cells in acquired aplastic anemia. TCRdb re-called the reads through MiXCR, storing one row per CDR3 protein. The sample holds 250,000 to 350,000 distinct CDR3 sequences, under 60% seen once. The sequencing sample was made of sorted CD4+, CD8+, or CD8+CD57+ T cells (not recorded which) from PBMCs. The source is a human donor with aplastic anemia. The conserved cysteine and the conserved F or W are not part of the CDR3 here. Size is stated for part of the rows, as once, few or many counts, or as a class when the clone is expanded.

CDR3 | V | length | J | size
ASSPAGTGGGYT | TRBV5-1 | 12 | TRBJ1-2 | few
ASSFRRDSRGYT | TRBV7-2 | 12 | TRBJ1-2 | many
ASTNRGSGITEQF | TRBV6-6 | 13 | TRBJ2-1 | many
ATSDSRGGDQPQH | TRBV24-1 | 13 | TRBJ1-5 | .
ASSFGYPETQY | TRBV11-1 | 11 | TRBJ2-5 | many
ASSQDASGSRGYT | TRBV3-1 | 13 | TRBJ1-2 | many
ASSHRDRKYYGYT | TRBV6-6 | 13 | TRBJ1-2 | many
ATSIGGDTEAF | TRBV15 | 11 | TRBJ1-1 | .
AIRGGQGSMNTEAF | TRBV10-3 | 14 | TRBJ1-1 | .
SARDEGESNEQY | TRBV20-1 | 12 | TRBJ2-7 | .
ATISLGRGGEKLF | TRBV6-1 | 13 | TRBJ1-4 | many
ASSVDREQETQY | TRBV9 | 12 | TRBJ2-5 | .
ASSEMGLAGTQSSYNEQF | TRBV10-2 | 18 | TRBJ2-1 | .
ASSEGALSDTQY | TRBV2 | 12 | TRBJ2-3 | .
AISSGDTQY | TRBV10-3 | 9 | TRBJ2-3 | once